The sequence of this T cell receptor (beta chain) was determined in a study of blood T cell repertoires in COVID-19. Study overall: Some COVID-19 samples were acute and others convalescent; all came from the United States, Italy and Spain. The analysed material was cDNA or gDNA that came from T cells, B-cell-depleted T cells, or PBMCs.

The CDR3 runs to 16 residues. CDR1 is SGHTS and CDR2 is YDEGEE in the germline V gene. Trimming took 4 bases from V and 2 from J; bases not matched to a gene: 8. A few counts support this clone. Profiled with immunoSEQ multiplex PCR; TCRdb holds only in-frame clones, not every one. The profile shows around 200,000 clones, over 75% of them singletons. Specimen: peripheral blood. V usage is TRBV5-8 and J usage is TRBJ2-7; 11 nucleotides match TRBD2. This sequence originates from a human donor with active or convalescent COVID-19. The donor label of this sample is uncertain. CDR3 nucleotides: TGTGCCAGCAGCGGACTAGCGGGCCTAGGGGCCTACGAGCAGTACTTC. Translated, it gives CASSGLAGLGAYEQYF. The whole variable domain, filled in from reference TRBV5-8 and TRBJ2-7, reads EAGVTQSPTHLIKTRGQQATLRCSPISGHTSVYWYQQALGLGLQFLLWYDEGEERNRGNFPPRFSGRQFPNYSSELNVNALELEDSALYLCASSGLAGLGAYEQYFGPGTRLTVT.